This entry lists 15 T cell receptor beta chains sequenced from one sample in a study of response to subunit inactivated influenza vaccine. TCRdb redid the calling of the RT-PCR reads with MiXCR, one entry per CDR3 protein. Counted here are roughly 670,000 distinct CDR3 sequences, 14% occurring once; the ten biggest clones make up 7.5% to 8%. Sequences were derived from PBMCs from blood, sampled 14 to 15 days before vaccination. These receptors were obtained from a man aged 50 to 59 who received an inactivated influenza vaccine.

V usage is TRBV24-1 and J usage is TRBJ2-5; D might be TRBD2 (5 bases). CDR1 KGHDR and CDR2 SFDVKD come from the germline V gene. Trimming took off 1 base at V and 7 bases at J, with 9 bases between the two ends. The length of the CDR3 is 13 residues. CDR3 in DNA: TGTGCCACCAGTGATTTCGGGGTTGGGACCCAGTACTTC. This gives the protein CATSDFGVGTQYF.

This clonotype came up a few times. The J gene is TRBJ2-5, the V gene TRBV12-3 or TRBV12-4, with 7 bases fitting TRBD1. The V gene end was trimmed by 3 bases and the J gene end by 2 bases; junction bases not matched to a gene: 6. This CDR3 has 15 residues. This CDR3 reads CASSFGTASQETQYF. In DNA form, the CDR3 reads TGTGCCAGCAGTTTTGGGACAGCTTCTCAAGAGACCCAGTACTTC.

This clonotype has a count of ten or more. V is TRBV24-1 and J is TRBJ1-4, with D tentatively TRBD1 (6 bases). Deletions cut 7 bases from V and 5 bases from J, with 13 bases between. Germline lookup yields CDR1 KGHDR and CDR2 SFDVKD. The CDR3 length is 14 residues. In DNA form, the CDR3 reads TGTGCCACCAGCGCCGGGGGGCCAAATGAAAAACTGTTTTTT. Protein: CATSAGGPNEKLFF.

The chain employs TRBV14 and TRBJ2-1, with D hard to call. CDR1 and CDR2 from the germline V gene are SGHDN and FVKESK. This CDR3 comprises 12 residues. V was cut by 4 bases and J by 10 bases, with 11 bases left in between. In DNA form, the CDR3 reads TGTGCCAGCAGCCGGTCGGGCAGCGAGCAGTTCTTC. Its translation is CASSRSGSEQFF.

The table lists this clonotype with a few counts. The chain couples TRBV12-3 or TRBV12-4 to TRBJ1-2, with D possibly matching TRBD1 (6 bases). The CDR3 is 15 residues long. With 5 bases removed from V and 4 bases from J, the gap between germline ends came to 17 bases. The CDR3, as DNA: TGTGCCAGCAGTCCAGTTCAGGGGTCCTTCTATGGCTACACCTTC. It is translated as CASSPVQGSFYGYTF.

In this sample, this clonotype turned up a few times. This chain uses TRBV3-1 with TRBJ2-7; D remains ambiguous. CDR1 and CDR2 from the germline V gene are LGHDT and YNNKEL (reference sequence). The CDR3 is 13 amino acids. With 5 bases removed from V and 7 bases from J, the gap between germline ends came to 15 bases. The CDR3 bases are TGTGCCAGCAGCGCAGGAATGACGAGAGAGCAGTACTTC. Translating it yields CASSAGMTREQYF.

The J gene is TRBJ2-1, the V gene TRBV7-2; possibly TRBD2 for D (5 bases). The V gene lost 0 bases and the J gene lost 9 bases, with 18 bases spanning the gap. There are 16 residues in the CDR3. The germline gives CDR1 SGHTA, CDR2 FQGNSA. The DNA for the CDR3 is TGTGCCAGCAGCTTAGCGCGGCGGGTGTACAAAGGTGAGCAGTTCTTC. Translating gives CASSLARRVYKGEQFF.

The chain combines TRBV9 with TRBJ1-5; D call uncertain. The CDR3 is 13 amino acids. Germline values: CDR1 SGDLS, CDR2 YYNGEE. V was pared by 2 bases and J by 4 bases, with 7 bases between. DNA of the CDR3: TGTGCCAGCAGCGTTGGAACAAATCAGCCCCAGCATTTT. It codes for CASSVGTNQPQHF.

Here the CDR3 reads CASSAAGGSYNSPLHF. The CDR3 region has the DNA TGTGCCAGCAGTGCTGCGGGGGGCTCCTATAATTCACCCCTCCACTTT. The gene calls are TRBV28 and TRBJ1-6, with D perhaps TRBD1 (5 bases). Germline lookup yields CDR1 MDHEN and CDR2 SYDVKM. V lost 5 bases, J lost 0 bases, and 11 bases lay in between. The CDR3 spans 16 residues.

This clonotype came up many times. The chain uses TRBV7-8 and TRBJ2-1; 8 bases fit TRBD2. The V segment lost 2 bases and the J segment 4 bases; nucleotides outside the gene matches: 7. The CDR3 length is 16 residues. Germline V CDR1 and CDR2: SGHVS, FQNEAQ. The CDR3 DNA sequence: TGTGCCAGCAGCTTACGGGGCGGGACTAGTTACAATGAGCAGTTCTTC. Amino acids: CASSLRGGTSYNEQFF.

At least ten counts were recorded for this clonotype. This chain joins TRBV5-1 and TRBJ2-7; D not certain. The V end was cut by 1 base, the J end by 2 bases, with 10 bases between. The CDR3 has 14 amino acids. CDR1 is SGHRS, CDR2 YFSETQ, per germline. As DNA, the CDR3 is TGCGCCAGCAGCTTGACGGGTCCAACCTACGAGCAGTACTTC. Translation gives CASSLTGPTYEQYF. The full variable domain, its missing parts supplied by reference TRBV5-1 and TRBJ2-7, is KAGVTQTPRYLIKTRGQQVTLSCSPISGHRSVSWYQQTPGQGLQFLFEYFSETQRNKGNFPGRFSGRQFSNSRSEMNVSTLELGDSALYLCASSLTGPTYEQYFGPGTRLTVT.

This clonotype was picked up a small number of times. V gene TRBV5-5 combines with J gene TRBJ1-4; D gene ambiguous. The CDR3 consists of 16 residues. In germline, CDR1 is SGHKS, CDR2 YYEKEE (reference sequence). V was clipped by 0 bases and J by 0 bases, with 9 bases between them. The CDR3 coding sequence is TGTGCCAGCAGCTTGGACCGGGGAGCAACTAATGAAAAACTGTTTTTT. Translated: CASSLDRGATNEKLFF.

The sample holds a few counts of this clonotype. This chain connects TRBV2 to TRBJ2-4; a weak D match, TRBD1 (5 bases). This CDR3 has 15 amino acids. V lost 6 bases and J lost 4, with 16 bases in between. CDR1 is SNHLY and CDR2 is FYNNEI in the germline V gene. CDR3 residues: CASRQGLKEKNIQYF. The CDR3 DNA reads TGTGCCAGCAGGCAGGGTCTGAAGGAAAAAAACATTCAGTACTTC.

The CDR3 region has the DNA TGTGCCAGCAGACGGGGACAGGGGTACAATGAGCAGTTCTTC. Protein: CASRRGQGYNEQFF. The chain joins TRBV6-1 to TRBJ2-1; 10 bases align to TRBD1. Germline CDR1 and CDR2: MNHNS and SASEGT. The CDR3 extends over 14 amino acids. The ends lost 6 bases at V and 4 bases at J; junction bases unmatched: 3.

This clonotype was recorded at least ten times. V is TRBV12-3 or TRBV12-4 and J is TRBJ1-2; unclear D gene. Trimming removed 2 bases at V and 4 bases at J, with 8 bases between. The CDR3 contains 13 residues. CDR3 in DNA: TGTGCCAGCAGTTTACTGAGCTTCTATGGCTACACCTTC. Protein: CASSLLSFYGYTF.